One sample yielded the 31 T cell receptor beta chains listed below, sequenced in a study of cytomegalovirus exposure and HLA in healthy donors. The PCR was carried out with 60 Vbeta primers and 13 Jbeta primers. Measured with immunoSEQ multiplex PCR; TCRdb has only the in-frame clones, and not every one. The sample records over 200,000 clones, approximately 81% being singletons. The sample taken for sequencing was PBMCs. All receptors derive from a human donor in good health.

The V and J genes are TRBV19 and TRBJ2-7; 8 bases map to TRBD1. The CDR3 has 14 amino acids. Germline V CDR1 and CDR2: LNHDA, SQIVND (reference sequence). V lost 5 bases to trimming and J lost 5 bases; unmatched junction nucleotides: 8. CDR3 loop: CASSPRTGPHEQYF. For the CDR3, the DNA is TGTGCCAGTAGTCCGCGGACAGGGCCCCACGAGCAGTACTTC. The full variable domain, its missing parts supplied by reference TRBV19 and TRBJ2-7, is DGGITQSPKYLFRKEGQNVTLSCEQNLNHDAMYWYRQDPGQGLRLIYYSQIVNDFQKGDIAEGYSVSREKKESFPLTVTSAQKNPTAFYLCASSPRTGPHEQYFGPGTRLTVT.

The genes are TRBV4-2 and TRBJ2-3; D might be TRBD2 (6 bases). Germline assignment: CDR1 LGHNA and CDR2 YNFKEQ. This CDR3 region has 18 residues. Deletions cut 5 bases from V and 6 bases from J, with 27 bases between. Written as DNA, the CDR3 is TGTGCCAGCAGCTTAAGTCCCCCTCCCGGGAGCGCACGGGATACGCAGTATTTT. Translated: CASSLSPPPGSARDTQYF.

The CDR3 reads CASSFSSGPYEQYF. The CDR3 DNA reads TGTGCCAGCAGTTTTTCTAGCGGGCCCTACGAGCAGTACTTC. J is TRBJ2-7 and V is TRBV27, with TRBD2 matching over 8 bases. CDR3 size: 14 residues. Germline V CDR1 and CDR2: MNHEY, SMNVEV (reference sequence). J gave up 2 bases and V 3 bases, and 3 bases lay outside the gene matches.

This clone was seen once. The rearrangement joins TRBV28 to TRBJ2-2, with TRBD2 as a possible D gene (6 bases). The CDR3 has 15 residues. Trimming took 5 bases from V and 4 from J, leaving 14 bases between them. The germline gives CDR1 MDHEN, CDR2 SYDVKM. The CDR3, as DNA: TGTGCCAGCAGTGTACCCCAGGGAGGCACCGGGGAGCTGTTTTTT. As protein: CASSVPQGGTGELFF.

This CDR3 is CASSTEHTREQFF. In DNA, the CDR3 is TGTGCCAGCAGCACGGAGCACACAAGAGAGCAGTTCTTC. The chain is built from TRBV7-9 and TRBJ2-1, with D uncertain. CDR3 length equals 13 residues. V was pared by 5 bases and J by 10 bases, with 15 bases between. The germline V gene has CDR1 SEHNR and CDR2 FQNEAQ (reference sequence).

This chain links TRBV9 with TRBJ1-2; TRBD1 matches at 7 bases. Germline CDR1 SGDLS, CDR2 YYNGEE. V shed 3 bases, J shed 3 bases, and the junction held 8 bases outside the gene matches. This CDR3 spans 15 amino acids. The CDR3 spells CASSEGQWGYYGYTF. CDR3 DNA: TGTGCCAGCAGCGAGGGACAGTGGGGCTACTATGGCTACACCTTC.

The rearrangement uses TRBV5-1 and TRBJ2-7; possibly TRBD1 for D (8 bases). Germline values: CDR1 SGHRS, CDR2 YFSETQ. The CDR3 is made up of 15 amino acids. V gave up 4 bases and J gave up 6 bases, with 20 bases separating them. CDR3: CASSMSGTGLAEQYF. The CDR3 DNA reads TGCGCCAGCAGCATGAGCGGGACAGGTCTGGCCGAGCAGTACTTC.

The J gene is TRBJ1-4, the V gene TRBV28, with D unresolved. The CDR3 is 14 residues long. Looked up from germline, CDR1 is MDHEN and CDR2 is SYDVKM. V lost 4 bases, J lost 6 bases, and 12 bases lay in between. The CDR3 DNA reads TGTGCCAGCAGTTCTAGAACCGGGGATGAAAAACTGTTTTTT. Its protein product is CASSSRTGDEKLFF. The complete variable domain, with remaining parts taken from reference TRBV28 and TRBJ1-4, reads DVKVTQSSRYLVKRTGEKVFLECVQDMDHENMFWYRQDPGLGLRLIYFSYDVKMKEKGDIPEGYSVSREKKERFSLILESASTNQTSMYLCASSSRTGDEKLFFGSGTQLSVL.

This chain connects TRBV5-1 to TRBJ2-5; a weak D match, TRBD1 (6 bases). CDR3 size: 15 residues. Germline V CDR1 and CDR2: SGHRS, YFSETQ. Trimming pared 4 bases from V and 2 bases from J, leaving 15 bases between. CDR3 in DNA: TGCGCCAGCAGCGTTGGGACAACCAGACAAGAGACCCAGTACTTC. It encodes CASSVGTTRQETQYF. Full variable domain (outside the CDR3, taken from reference TRBV5-1 and TRBJ2-5): KAGVTQTPRYLIKTRGQQVTLSCSPISGHRSVSWYQQTPGQGLQFLFEYFSETQRNKGNFPGRFSGRQFSNSRSEMNVSTLELGDSALYLCASSVGTTRQETQYFGPGTRLLVL.

V and J are TRBV6-4 and TRBJ2-3; D is undetermined. The CDR3 extends over 13 amino acids. Looked up from germline, CDR1 is MRHNA and CDR2 is SNTAGT. Trimming left V 0 bases short and J 3 bases short, with 4 bases between. The CDR3 bases are TGTGCCAGCAGTGACTCCGTGACAGATACGCAGTATTTT. Amino acid sequence: CASSDSVTDTQYF.

This clone has only one observation. The CDR3 coding sequence is TGTGCCAGCAGCCCTGACAGAATGAACACTGAAGCTTTCTTT. Translated: CASSPDRMNTEAFF. The chain has TRBV6-5 and TRBJ1-1, with D tentatively TRBD1 (5 bases). Per germline, CDR1 MNHEY and CDR2 SVGAGI. The CDR3 is 14 amino acids. Trimming removed 6 bases from V and 0 bases from J, with 11 bases in between.

The V gene is TRBV7-9, the J gene TRBJ1-2; 8 bases map to TRBD1. V shed 5 bases and J 7 bases; nucleotides not matched to a gene: 6. Germline values: CDR1 SEHNR, CDR2 FQNEAQ (reference sequence). CDR3 length equals 13 residues. The CDR3, as DNA: TGTGCCAGCAGCATCCAGGGGGCGTTTGGCTACACCTTC. It yields the protein CASSIQGAFGYTF.

The V call is TRBV19, the J call TRBJ2-6, with 7 bases matching TRBD1. In germline, CDR1 is LNHDA, CDR2 SQIVND (reference sequence). With V trimmed by 2 bases and J by 0 bases, 7 bases remained unmatched. The CDR3 totals 18 residues. The CDR3 DNA reads as TGTGCCAGTAGTATACGGGACAGTACCTTCTCTGGGGCCAACGTCCTGACTTTC. This gives the protein CASSIRDSTFSGANVLTF. Variable domain in full (rest from reference TRBV19 and TRBJ2-6): DGGITQSPKYLFRKEGQNVTLSCEQNLNHDAMYWYRQDPGQGLRLIYYSQIVNDFQKGDIAEGYSVSREKKESFPLTVTSAQKNPTAFYLCASSIRDSTFSGANVLTFGAGSRLTVL.

The chain joins TRBV19 to TRBJ2-3; 14 positions match TRBD2. This CDR3 comprises 20 residues. The ends lost 5 bases at V and 2 bases at J; junction bases unmatched: 15. Germline-derived CDR1 and CDR2 are LNHDA and SQIVND (reference sequence). CDR3 in amino acids: CASSLMTSGRASPDTDTQYF. The DNA for the CDR3 is TGTGCCAGTAGTCTAATGACTAGCGGGAGGGCCAGTCCGGACACAGATACGCAGTATTTT.

In this sample, this clone turned up a few times. The chain couples TRBV15 to TRBJ2-7; D is uncertain. V lost 8 bases and J lost 7, with 18 bases in between. Germline V gene sequence: CDR1 LNHNV, CDR2 YYDKDF (reference sequence). The CDR3 spans 13 residues. CDR3: CATSGTASGEQYF. CDR3 coding DNA: TGTGCCACCTCCGGAACAGCCTCTGGGGAGCAGTACTTC.

The chain employs TRBV7-3 and TRBJ2-3; tentatively, D is TRBD2 (5 bases). There are 16 residues in the CDR3. Trimming cost V 3 bases and J 3 bases, with 16 bases left between them. The germline gives CDR1 SGHTA, CDR2 FQGTGA. The CDR3 region is CASSFDDGVRTDTQYF. As DNA, the CDR3 is TGTGCCAGCAGCTTTGACGACGGGGTTAGGACAGATACGCAGTATTTT.

The chain has TRBV6-5 and TRBJ1-1; D uncertain. Germline CDR1 reads MNHEY; CDR2 reads SVGAGI. The CDR3 sequence is 15 residues long. The germline V and J ends were trimmed by 0 bases and 1 base, with 9 bases remaining between them. Written as DNA, the CDR3 is TGTGCCAGCAGTTACTCGATGGCGGCGAACACTGAAGCTTTCTTT. This gives the protein CASSYSMAANTEAFF.

This chain uses TRBV6-5 with TRBJ2-2, with 13 positions matching TRBD2. The CDR3 runs to 15 residues. The V segment lost 6 bases and the J segment 4 bases; nucleotides outside the gene matches: 2. From germline, CDR1 is MNHEY and CDR2 SVGAGI. The CDR3 region is CASRGLAGFTGELFF. The DNA for the CDR3 is TGTGCCAGCAGGGGACTAGCGGGATTCACCGGGGAGCTGTTTTTT.

The chain carries TRBV7-9 and TRBJ2-3, with 7 bases aligning to TRBD2. Germline CDR1 and CDR2: SEHNR and FQNEAQ (reference sequence). The junction had 9 bases not matched to a gene; V was cut back by 4 bases and J by 2 bases. The CDR3 is 16 residues long. The DNA for the CDR3 is TGTGCCAGCAGCTCCCCTCGGCTAGCGGTCACAGATACGCAGTATTTT. Translating gives CASSSPRLAVTDTQYF.

V gene TRBV12-2 combines with J gene TRBJ2-1; the table's D call, TRBD2, has no DNA check behind it. TRBV12-2 is an annotated pseudogene. The CDR3 covers 16 residues. Here the CDR3 reads CASRLVGGRSDNEQFF. For the CDR3, the DNA is TGTGCAAGTCGCTTAGTGGGCGGGAGGAGTGACAATGAGCAGTTCTTC.

About this clone itself: Sequence at one end of the junction differs from germline and may be a read error. This sample also contains other DNA sequences that code for the same CDR3. This chain links TRBV7-9 with TRBJ1-1, with D perhaps TRBD1 (5 bases). This CDR3 comprises 15 residues. Germline lookup yields CDR1 SEHNR and CDR2 FQNEAQ (reference sequence). The CDR3 coding sequence is TGTGCCAGCAGCTTTCGTGGAGGGGTTGTCACTGAGGCTTTCTTT. Its protein is CASSFRGGVVTEAFF. Together with reference TRBV7-9 and TRBJ1-1, the CDR3 gives the full variable domain: DTGVSQNPRHKITKRGQNVTFRCDPISEHNRLYWYRQTLGQGPEFLTYFQNEAQLEKSRLLSDRFSAERPKGSFSTLEIQRTEQGDSAMYLCASSFRGGVVTEAFFGQGTRLTVV.

The rearrangement links TRBV28 to TRBJ2-4, with a tentative D call TRBD1 (6 bases). Looked up from germline, CDR1 is MDHEN and CDR2 is SYDVKM. This CDR3 contains 14 residues. V was trimmed by 5 bases and J by 3 bases, leaving 11 bases between them. CDR3 residues: CASSQGGYKNIQYF. In nucleotides, the CDR3 is TGTGCCAGCAGTCAAGGGGGATACAAAAACATTCAGTACTTC.

The chain employs TRBV30 and TRBJ2-2, with a weak D call TRBD2 (6 bases). The CDR3 contains 13 residues. Per germline, CDR1 GTSNPN and CDR2 SVGIG (reference sequence). V gave up 5 bases and J gave up 6 bases, with 13 bases separating them. CDR3 residues: CAWLVGGSGELFF. DNA of the CDR3: TGTGCCTGGTTGGTGGGGGGATCCGGGGAGCTGTTTTTT.

The genes are TRBV7-9 and TRBJ1-2; D not resolved. The germline V gene has CDR1 SEHNR and CDR2 FQNEAQ (reference sequence). CDR3 length equals 16 residues. Trimming took 7 bases from V and 6 from J, leaving 24 bases between them. The DNA of the CDR3 is TGTGCCAGCACCCCAACCGGGTTGTCCGGCAAGGATGGCTACACCTTC. Translating it yields CASTPTGLSGKDGYTF.

The V and J genes are TRBV6-6 and TRBJ1-4; 7 bases are shared with TRBD1. The CDR3 consists of 15 residues. The trim removed 4 bases at V and 2 bases at J, leaving 4 bases unmatched. Per germline, CDR1 MNHNY and CDR2 SVGAGI (reference sequence). CDR3 region: CASSSRQGTNEKLFF. In nucleotides, the CDR3 is TGTGCCAGCAGTTCCCGACAGGGCACTAATGAAAAACTGTTTTTT.

This sequence joins TRBV7-6 and TRBJ2-5; 9 nucleotides match TRBD2. Germline V lookup: CDR1 SGHVS, CDR2 FNYEAQ. The CDR3 spans 16 residues. The ends lost 2 bases at V and 1 base at J; junction bases unmatched: 5. CDR3 region: CASSLRPSGVQETQYF. The CDR3, as DNA: TGTGCCAGCAGCTTAAGGCCTAGCGGGGTCCAAGAGACCCAGTACTTC.

The V call is TRBV5-1, the J call TRBJ2-7, with D perhaps matching TRBD1 (5 bases). The CDR3 covers 15 residues. Deletions cut 2 bases from V and 5 bases from J, with 17 bases between. The germline V gene encodes CDR1 SGHRS and CDR2 YFSETQ. The CDR3 sequence: CASSLAQGFRDEQYF. In DNA, the CDR3 is TGCGCCAGCAGCTTAGCCCAGGGTTTTCGGGACGAGCAGTACTTC. Complete variable domain (other parts from reference TRBV5-1 and TRBJ2-7): KAGVTQTPRYLIKTRGQQVTLSCSPISGHRSVSWYQQTPGQGLQFLFEYFSETQRNKGNFPGRFSGRQFSNSRSEMNVSTLELGDSALYLCASSLAQGFRDEQYFGPGTRLTVT.

This chain joins TRBV6-1 and TRBJ2-1, with TRBD1 identical over 11 bases. The CDR3 is made up of 14 amino acids. V gave up 4 bases and J gave up 8 bases; unmatched junction bases: 4. Germline CDR1 is MNHNS and CDR2 is SASEGT. CDR3 DNA sequence: TGTGCCAGCAGTGTCGGACAGGGGGCCTATGAGCAGTTCTTC. Residues: CASSVGQGAYEQFF.

This clone was observed a single time. This chain connects TRBV29-1 to TRBJ2-7; D is possibly TRBD1 (5 bases). V was shortened by 1 base and J by 6 bases, with 10 bases between the two germline ends. CDR1 and CDR2 from the germline V gene are SQVTM and ANQGSEA. This CDR3 is built from 12 residues. This CDR3 reads CSVEAGPGEQYF. DNA of the CDR3: TGCAGCGTTGAAGCAGGGCCAGGCGAGCAGTACTTC.

The chain carries TRBV9 and TRBJ2-5; 8 bases map to TRBD2. Germline CDR1 SGDLS, CDR2 YYNGEE. After removal of 2 bases from V and 5 bases from J, the junction contained 8 bases not matched to a gene. The CDR3 sequence is 15 residues long. CDR3 region: CASSVEGGGYETQYF. As DNA, the CDR3 is TGTGCCAGCAGCGTGGAGGGCGGGGGGTACGAGACCCAGTACTTC.

This chain joins TRBV14 and TRBJ2-1; a possible D gene is TRBD1 (6 bases). The V and J ends lost 6 bases and 9 bases respectively, with 15 bases between them. The CDR3 covers 13 residues. Germline V gene data show CDR1 as SGHDN and CDR2 as FVKESK. The DNA for the CDR3 is TGTGCCAGCAGGGAGAACAGGGTCGGTGAGCAGTTCTTC. This sequence encodes CASRENRVGEQFF.